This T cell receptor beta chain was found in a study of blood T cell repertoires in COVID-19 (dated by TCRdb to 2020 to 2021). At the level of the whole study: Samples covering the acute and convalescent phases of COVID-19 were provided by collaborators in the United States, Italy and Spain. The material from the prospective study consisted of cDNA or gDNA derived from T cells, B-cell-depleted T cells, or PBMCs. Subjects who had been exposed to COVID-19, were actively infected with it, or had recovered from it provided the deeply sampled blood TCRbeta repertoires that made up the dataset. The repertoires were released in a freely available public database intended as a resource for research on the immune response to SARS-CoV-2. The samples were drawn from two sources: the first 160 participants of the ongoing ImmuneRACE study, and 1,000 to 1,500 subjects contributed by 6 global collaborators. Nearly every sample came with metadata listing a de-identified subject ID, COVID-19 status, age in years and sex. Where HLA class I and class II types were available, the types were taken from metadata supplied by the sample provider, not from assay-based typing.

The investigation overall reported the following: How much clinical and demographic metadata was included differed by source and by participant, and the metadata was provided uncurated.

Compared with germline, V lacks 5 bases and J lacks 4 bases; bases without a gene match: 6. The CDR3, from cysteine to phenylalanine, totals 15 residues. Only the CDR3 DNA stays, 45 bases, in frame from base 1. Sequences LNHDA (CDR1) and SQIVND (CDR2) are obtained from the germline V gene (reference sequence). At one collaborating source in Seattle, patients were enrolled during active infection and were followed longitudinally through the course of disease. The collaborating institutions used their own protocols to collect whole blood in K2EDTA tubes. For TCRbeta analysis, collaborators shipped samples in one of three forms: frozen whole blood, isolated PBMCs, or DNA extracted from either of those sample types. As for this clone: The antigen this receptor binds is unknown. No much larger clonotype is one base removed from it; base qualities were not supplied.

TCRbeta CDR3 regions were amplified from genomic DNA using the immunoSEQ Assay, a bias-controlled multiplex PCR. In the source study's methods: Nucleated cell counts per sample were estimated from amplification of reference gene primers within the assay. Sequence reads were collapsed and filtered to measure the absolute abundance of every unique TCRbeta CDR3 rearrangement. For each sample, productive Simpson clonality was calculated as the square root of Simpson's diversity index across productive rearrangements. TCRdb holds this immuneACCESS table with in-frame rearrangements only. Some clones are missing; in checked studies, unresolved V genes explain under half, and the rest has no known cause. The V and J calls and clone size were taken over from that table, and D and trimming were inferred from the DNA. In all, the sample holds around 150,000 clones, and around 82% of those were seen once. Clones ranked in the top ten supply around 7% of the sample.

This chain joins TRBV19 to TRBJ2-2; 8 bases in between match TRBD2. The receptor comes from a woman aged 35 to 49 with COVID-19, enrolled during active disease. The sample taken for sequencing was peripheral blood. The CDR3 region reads CASSVRTSSTGELFF. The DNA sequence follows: TGTGCCAGTAGTGTAAGGACTAGCAGCACCGGGGAGCTGTTTTTT. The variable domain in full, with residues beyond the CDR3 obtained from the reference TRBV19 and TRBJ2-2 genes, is DGGITQSPKYLFRKEGQNVTLSCEQNLNHDAMYWYRQDPGQGLRLIYYSQIVNDFQKGDIAEGYSVSREKKESFPLTVTSAQKNPTAFYLCASSVRTSSTGELFFGEGSRLTVL.